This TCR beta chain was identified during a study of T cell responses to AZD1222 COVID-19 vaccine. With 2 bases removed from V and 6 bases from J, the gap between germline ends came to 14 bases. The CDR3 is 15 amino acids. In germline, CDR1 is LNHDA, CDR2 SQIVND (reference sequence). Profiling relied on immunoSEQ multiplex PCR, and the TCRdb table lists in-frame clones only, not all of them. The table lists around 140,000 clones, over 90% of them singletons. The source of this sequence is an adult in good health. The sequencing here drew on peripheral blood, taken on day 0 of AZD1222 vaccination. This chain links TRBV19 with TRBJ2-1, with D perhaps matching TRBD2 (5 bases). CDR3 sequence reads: CASSISGRRSNEQFF. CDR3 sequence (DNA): TGTGCCAGTAGTATAAGCGGAAGGAGATCCAATGAGCAGTTCTTC.